This T cell receptor (beta chain) was recorded in a study of blood T cell repertoires in COVID-19. The overall study: Sources were T cells, B-cell-depleted T cells, or PBMCs; the material itself was cDNA or gDNA.

The CDR3 totals 16 residues. Germline V lookup: CDR1 MNHEY, CDR2 SVGAGI. Trimming stripped 0 bases from V and 6 bases from J, with 17 bases between. Only in-frame clones appear in the TCRdb table, and some are missing; sequencing was by immunoSEQ multiplex PCR. The repertoire holds about 190,000 clones, 87% seen once, with roughly 21% in the top ten. The J gene is TRBJ1-2, the V gene TRBV6-5, with D possibly TRBD1 on 5 matching bases. Source material: peripheral blood. The source is a man in his fifties or sixties with active or convalescent COVID-19. CDR3 loop: CASSYSPHGGVDGYTF. CDR3 nucleotides: TGTGCCAGCAGTTACTCTCCACATGGAGGGGTGGATGGCTACACCTTC.